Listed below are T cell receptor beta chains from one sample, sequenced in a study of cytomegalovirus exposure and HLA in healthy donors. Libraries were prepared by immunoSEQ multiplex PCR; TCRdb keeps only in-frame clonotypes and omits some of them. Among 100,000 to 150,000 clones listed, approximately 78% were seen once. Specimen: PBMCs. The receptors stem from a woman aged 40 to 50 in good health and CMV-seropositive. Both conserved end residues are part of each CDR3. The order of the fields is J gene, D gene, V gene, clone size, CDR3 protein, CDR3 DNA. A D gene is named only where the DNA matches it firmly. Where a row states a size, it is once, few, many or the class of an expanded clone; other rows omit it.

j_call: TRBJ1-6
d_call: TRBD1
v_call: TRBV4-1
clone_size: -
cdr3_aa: CASSQRDRDNSPLHF
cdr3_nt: TGCGCCAGCAGCCAACGAGACAGGGATAATTCACCCCTCCACTTT

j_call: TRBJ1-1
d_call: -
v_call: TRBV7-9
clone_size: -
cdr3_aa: CASSPGQNTEAFF
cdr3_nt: TGTGCCAGCAGCCCGGGACAGAACACTGAAGCTTTCTTT

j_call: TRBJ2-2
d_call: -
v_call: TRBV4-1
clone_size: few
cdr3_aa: CASSEAGLPELFF
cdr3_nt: TGCGCCAGCAGCGAAGCGGGTCTCCCGGAGCTGTTTTTT

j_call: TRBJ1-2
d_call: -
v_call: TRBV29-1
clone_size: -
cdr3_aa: CSVEWQGYGYTF
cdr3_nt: TGCAGCGTTGAATGGCAGGGCTATGGCTACACCTTC

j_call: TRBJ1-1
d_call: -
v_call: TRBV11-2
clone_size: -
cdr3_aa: CASSLGSVAGGTEAFF
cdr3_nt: TGTGCCAGCAGCTTAGGATCGGTGGCGGGGGGCACTGAAGCTTTCTTT

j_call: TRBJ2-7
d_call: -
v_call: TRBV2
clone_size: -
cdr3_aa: CASSELGGGGEQYF
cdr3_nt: TGTGCCAGCAGTGAATTAGGAGGGGGCGGAGAGCAGTACTTC

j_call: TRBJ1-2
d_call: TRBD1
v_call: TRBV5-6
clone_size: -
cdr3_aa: CASNTIPDRVGGYTF
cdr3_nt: TGTGCCAGCAACACAATCCCCGACAGGGTAGGTGGCTACACCTTC

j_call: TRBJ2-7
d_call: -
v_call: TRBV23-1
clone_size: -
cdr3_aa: CASSQSRGAGDYEQYF
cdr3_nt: TGCGCCAGCAGTCAATCCCGTGGGGCAGGGGACTACGAGCAGTACTTC

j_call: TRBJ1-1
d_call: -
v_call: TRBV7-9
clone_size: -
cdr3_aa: CASSFTANTEAFF
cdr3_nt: TGTGCCAGCAGCTTCACAGCGAACACTGAAGCTTTCTTT

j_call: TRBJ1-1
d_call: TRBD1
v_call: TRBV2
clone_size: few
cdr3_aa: CATGQGVMNTEAFF
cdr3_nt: TGTGCCACGGGACAGGGGGTTATGAACACTGAAGCTTTCTTT

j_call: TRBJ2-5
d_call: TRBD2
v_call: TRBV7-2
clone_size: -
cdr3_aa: CASSLASASGQETQYF
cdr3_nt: TGTGCCAGCAGCTTAGCGTCCGCTAGCGGGCAAGAGACCCAGTACTTC

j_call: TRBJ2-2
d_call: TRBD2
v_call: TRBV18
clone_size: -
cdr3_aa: CASSARGGTNTGELFF
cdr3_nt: TGTGCCAGCTCAGCGCGCGGGGGAACGAACACCGGGGAGCTGTTTTTT

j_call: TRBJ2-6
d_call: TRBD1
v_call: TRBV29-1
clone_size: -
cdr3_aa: CSVEGTGTGANVLTF
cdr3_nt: TGCAGCGTTGAAGGGACAGGGACTGGGGCCAACGTCCTGACTTTC

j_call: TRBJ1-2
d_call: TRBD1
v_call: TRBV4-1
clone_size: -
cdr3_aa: CASSQDVDATGLFYGYTF
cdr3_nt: TGCGCCAGCAGCCAAGACGTCGACGCGACAGGGCTCTTCTATGGCTACACCTTC

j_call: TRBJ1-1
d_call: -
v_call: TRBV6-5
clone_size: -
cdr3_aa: CASTREVNTEAFF
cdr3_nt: TGTGCCAGCACCAGGGAGGTGAACACTGAAGCTTTCTTT

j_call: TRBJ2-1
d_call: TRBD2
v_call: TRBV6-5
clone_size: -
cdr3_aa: CASRGTGRVEQFF
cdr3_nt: TGTGCCAGCAGAGGGACGGGGAGGGTTGAGCAGTTCTTC

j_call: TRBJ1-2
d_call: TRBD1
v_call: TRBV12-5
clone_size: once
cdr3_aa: CASGPQGAVGGYTF
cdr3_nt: TGTGCTAGTGGCCCACAGGGGGCTGTTGGTGGCTACACCTTC

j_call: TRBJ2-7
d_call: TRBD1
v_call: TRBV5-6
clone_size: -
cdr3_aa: CASSRRDRAAYEQYF
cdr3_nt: TGTGCCAGCAGCCGAAGGGACAGGGCCGCCTACGAGCAGTACTTC

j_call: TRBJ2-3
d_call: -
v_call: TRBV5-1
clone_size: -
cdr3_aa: CASSFRDRTDTQYF
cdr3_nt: TGCGCCAGCAGCTTCCGCGACAGGACAGATACGCAGTATTTT

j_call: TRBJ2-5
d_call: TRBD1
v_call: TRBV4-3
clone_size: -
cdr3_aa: CASSQGQGAGETQYF
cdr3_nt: TGCGCCAGCAGCCAAGGACAGGGGGCGGGAGAGACCCAGTACTTC

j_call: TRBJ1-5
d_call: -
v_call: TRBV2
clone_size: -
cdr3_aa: CASSVGLHPNQPQHF
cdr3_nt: TGTGCCAGCAGTGTGGGACTGCACCCAAATCAGCCCCAGCATTTT

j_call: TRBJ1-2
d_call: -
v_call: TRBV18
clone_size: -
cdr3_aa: CASSPGQELNYGYTF
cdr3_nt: TGTGCCAGCTCACCGGGGCAGGAACTGAACTATGGCTACACCTTC

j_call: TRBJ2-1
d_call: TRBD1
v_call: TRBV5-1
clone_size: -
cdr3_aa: CASSLQGSGVDEQFF
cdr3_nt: TGCGCCAGCAGCTTACAGGGGTCAGGTGTTGATGAGCAGTTCTTC

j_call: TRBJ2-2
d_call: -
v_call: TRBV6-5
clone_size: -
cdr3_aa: CASSYPHGELFF
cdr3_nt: TGTGCCAGCAGTTATCCCCACGGGGAGCTGTTTTTT

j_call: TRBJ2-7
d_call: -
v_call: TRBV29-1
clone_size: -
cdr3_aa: CSVEDLQGGVFLLNEYF
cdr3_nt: TGCAGCGTTGAAGATCTTCAGGGGGGAGTGTTCCTCCTGAATGAGTACTTC

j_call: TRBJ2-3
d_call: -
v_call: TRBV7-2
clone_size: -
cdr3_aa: CASSLAGAQGDTQYF
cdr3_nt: TGTGCCAGCAGCTTAGCGGGGGCACAGGGAGATACGCAGTATTTT

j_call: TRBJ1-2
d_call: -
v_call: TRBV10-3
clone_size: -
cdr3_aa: CAISDSSRRGNYGYTF
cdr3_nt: TGTGCCATCAGTGATTCTTCGAGGAGGGGAAACTATGGCTACACCTTC

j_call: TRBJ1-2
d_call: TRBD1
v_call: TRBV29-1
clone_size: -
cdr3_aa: CSVDAGQATHYGYTF
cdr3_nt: TGCAGCGTTGACGCGGGACAGGCTACGCACTATGGCTACACCTTC

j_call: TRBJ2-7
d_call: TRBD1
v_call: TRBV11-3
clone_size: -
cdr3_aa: CASSRRQGRSYEQYF
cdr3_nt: TGTGCCAGCAGCCGACGACAGGGGAGGTCCTACGAGCAGTACTTC

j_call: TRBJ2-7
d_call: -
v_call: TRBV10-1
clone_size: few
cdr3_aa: CAQQWGPGEGYEQYF
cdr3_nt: TGCGCCCAGCAGTGGGGCCCGGGAGAGGGCTACGAGCAGTACTTC

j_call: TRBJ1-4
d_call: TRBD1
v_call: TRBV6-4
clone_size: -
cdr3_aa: CASSDPWTGVFKLFF
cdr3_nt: TGTGCCAGCAGTGACCCTTGGACAGGGGTGTTCAAACTGTTTTTT

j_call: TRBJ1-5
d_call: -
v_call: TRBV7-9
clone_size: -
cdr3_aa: CASSLGGGGTGNQPQHF
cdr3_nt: TGTGCCAGCAGCTTAGGGGGGGGAGGTACCGGCAATCAGCCCCAGCATTTT

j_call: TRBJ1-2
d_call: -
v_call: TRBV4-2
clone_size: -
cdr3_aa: CASSQVGGAYYGYTF
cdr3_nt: TGTGCCAGCAGCCAAGTCGGGGGGGCGTACTATGGCTACACCTTC

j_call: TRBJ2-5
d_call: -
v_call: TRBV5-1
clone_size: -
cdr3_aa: CASSLGRQETQYF
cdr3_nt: TGCGCCAGCAGCTTGGGCAGACAAGAGACCCAGTACTTC

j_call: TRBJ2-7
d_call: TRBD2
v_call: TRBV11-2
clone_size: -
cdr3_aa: CASSPPGLAGAKGGHEQYF
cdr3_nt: TGTGCCAGCAGCCCCCCTGGACTAGCGGGGGCCAAAGGGGGGCACGAGCAGTACTTC

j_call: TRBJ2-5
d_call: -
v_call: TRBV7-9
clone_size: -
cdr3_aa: CASSRGAQETQYF
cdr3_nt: TGTGCCAGCAGTCGGGGGGCCCAAGAGACCCAGTACTTC

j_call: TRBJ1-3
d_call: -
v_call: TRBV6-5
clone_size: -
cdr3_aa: CASSPDGHSGNTIYF
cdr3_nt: TGTGCCAGCAGTCCCGACGGACACTCTGGAAACACCATATATTTT